This passage covers 32 T cell receptor beta chains from one sample sequenced in a study of shared clonotypes between healthy human individuals. Profiling relied on immunoSEQ multiplex PCR, and the TCRdb table lists in-frame clones only, not all of them. The sample lists hundreds of thousands of clones; about 74% were seen once. Source material: memory CD4+ T cells sorted from blood. As for subset: CD45RA-negative fraction. The receptors come from a woman in her 30s in good health.

A single count supports this clone. V and J are TRBV7-9 and TRBJ2-3, with 7 bases that match TRBD2. The CDR3 is made up of 14 amino acids. V lost 4 bases, J lost 5 bases, and 6 bases stayed unmatched. CDR1 is SEHNR, CDR2 FQNEAQ, per germline (reference sequence). DNA of the CDR3: TGTGCCAGCAGCTCGAGACTAGCATTAGATACGCAGTATTTT. Its translation: CASSSRLALDTQYF.

The chain recombines TRBV28 with TRBJ1-5, with TRBD1 as a possible D gene (5 bases). Germline CDR1 and CDR2: MDHEN and SYDVKM. The CDR3 consists of 16 residues. V gave up 3 bases and J gave up 10 bases, with 22 bases separating them. CDR3 nucleotides: TGTGCCAGCAGTTTTCGTGGCTCAGGGTCAAAACGACCCCAGCATTTT. It codes for CASSFRGSGSKRPQHF.

V usage is TRBV29-1 and J usage is TRBJ2-5; 8 nucleotides line up with TRBD2. Germline loops: CDR1 SQVTM, CDR2 ANQGSEA. This CDR3 has 14 amino acids. The V segment lost 5 bases and the J segment 4 bases; nucleotides outside the gene matches: 9. Here the CDR3 DNA reads TGCAGCGTTCAGTCTAGCGGGTGGAGAGAGACCCAGTACTTC. The encoded protein is CSVQSSGWRETQYF.

The chain couples TRBV6-5 to TRBJ2-1; D assignment may be TRBD1 or TRBD2 (5 bases each). V was trimmed by 0 bases and J by 10 bases, leaving 10 bases between them. CDR1 and CDR2 (germline): MNHEY, SVGAGI. This CDR3 comprises 13 residues. The CDR3 here is CASSYSGVGEQFF. The CDR3 bases are TGTGCCAGCAGTTACTCGGGGGTAGGCGAGCAGTTCTTC.

The chain has TRBV5-6 and TRBJ1-1; 7 bases line up with TRBD1. Germline-derived CDR1 and CDR2 are SGHDT and YYEEEE. V trimming: 1 base; J trimming: 6 bases; junction bases outside the gene matches: 12. The CDR3 length is 16 residues. Here the CDR3 reads CASSLKGATAKPEAFF. CDR3 nucleotide sequence: TGTGCCAGCAGCTTGAAGGGGGCGACAGCCAAGCCTGAAGCTTTCTTT.

This clone was detected only a few times. DNA for the CDR3: TGTGCCAGCAGCATTGGACAGCACAACACTGAAGCTTTCTTT. It codes for CASSIGQHNTEAFF. The rearrangement links TRBV11-2 to TRBJ1-1; D may be TRBD1 (6 bases). In germline, CDR1 is SGHAT, CDR2 FQNNGV. V gave up 5 bases and J gave up 2 bases, with 12 bases separating them. This CDR3 has 14 amino acids.

This clone was recorded a few times. The chain joins TRBV28 to TRBJ2-7; TRBD2 agrees at 9 bases. Germline values: CDR1 MDHEN, CDR2 SYDVKM. The J segment lost 2 bases and the V segment lost 3 bases, leaving 5 bases of the junction unmatched. The CDR3 contains 15 residues. CDR3 nucleotides: TGTGCCAGCAGTTTGGCGGGAGGGCTCACCTACGAGCAGTACTTC. This sequence encodes CASSLAGGLTYEQYF.

The chain couples TRBV13 to TRBJ2-2; 14 nucleotides align to TRBD2. V lost 5 bases and J lost 4; bases outside the gene matches: 3. The CDR3 length is 16 residues. CDR1 is PRHDT and CDR2 is FYEKMQ in the germline V gene (reference sequence). The CDR3 coding sequence is TGTGCCAGCAGCCACGGGACTAGCGGGAGCACCGGGGAGCTGTTTTTT. It yields the protein CASSHGTSGSTGELFF.

The CDR3 DNA reads as TGTGCCAGCAGCTGGGGGGGAGACAGTCGAGAGACCCAGTACTTC. Its protein product is CASSWGGDSRETQYF. This chain links TRBV11-2 with TRBJ2-5, with 7 bases identical to TRBD2. This CDR3 region has 15 residues. V dropped 4 bases and J dropped 4; count of bases not matched to a gene: 9. Germline values: CDR1 SGHAT, CDR2 FQNNGV.

This rearrangement joins TRBV29-1 to TRBJ2-5, with D possibly matching TRBD2 (5 bases). CDR1 and CDR2 from the germline V gene are SQVTM and ANQGSEA. V lost 4 bases and J lost 1, with 13 bases in between. CDR3 length equals 14 residues. CDR3 sequence: CSVVLAGRQETQYF. CDR3 coding DNA: TGCAGCGTTGTGTTGGCGGGCCGCCAAGAGACCCAGTACTTC.

This clone was seen a few times. This sequence is one base from a far larger clone and is likely a read error. The rearrangement links TRBV10-3 to TRBJ2-3; D uncertain. Germline CDR1 and CDR2: ENHRY and SYGVKD. The CDR3 length is 11 residues. V was cut by 6 bases and J by 2 bases, with 3 bases left in between. CDR3 sequence (DNA): TGTGCCATCAGAAACACAGATACGCAGTATTTT. It is translated as CAIRNTDTQYF.

This rearrangement joins TRBV5-1 to TRBJ2-1; 10 bases are shared with TRBD2. The CDR3 length is 19 residues. V shed 0 bases, J shed 0 bases, and the junction held 9 bases outside the gene matches. Per germline, CDR1 SGHRS and CDR2 YFSETQ. For the CDR3, the DNA is TGCGCCAGCAGCTTGGCGGCTAGCGGGAGCCTGAGCTCCTACAATGAGCAGTTCTTC. Its protein is CASSLAASGSLSSYNEQFF.

This clone turned up a few times. The V call is TRBV7-2, the J call TRBJ2-7; perhaps TRBD2 as D (5 bases). The ends were cut back, 2 bases at V and 5 bases at J, with 10 bases in the middle. Per germline, CDR1 SGHTA and CDR2 FQGNSA. The CDR3 length is 13 residues. The CDR3 sequence: CASSLFAGDEQYF. The CDR3 nucleotides read TGTGCCAGCAGCTTATTTGCGGGCGACGAGCAGTACTTC.

The chain carries TRBV2 and TRBJ1-1, with a possible D match to TRBD1 (6 bases). This CDR3 spans 15 amino acids. Trimming removed 4 bases at V and 1 base at J, with 13 bases between. Germline V gene data show CDR1 as SNHLY and CDR2 as FYNNEI. This CDR3 reads CASSVLGAGNTEAFF. In nucleotides, the CDR3 is TGTGCCAGCAGTGTTTTGGGGGCGGGGAACACTGAAGCTTTCTTT.

The V gene is TRBV28, the J gene TRBJ1-2, with D tentatively TRBD1 (6 bases). Germline V CDR1 and CDR2: MDHEN, SYDVKM. Trimming pared 6 bases from V and 1 base from J, leaving 18 bases between. The CDR3 is 16 residues long. The CDR3 nucleotides read TGTGCCAGCAGCCCCCTAGGGCAGGGGCTTAACTATGGCTACACCTTC. It translates to CASSPLGQGLNYGYTF.

This chain's CDR3 is CASIGQAYNQPQHF. The CDR3 DNA reads TGTGCCAGTATTGGACAGGCTTACAATCAGCCCCAGCATTTT. This chain connects TRBV19 to TRBJ1-5; 7 bases agree with TRBD1. The length of the CDR3 is 14 residues. V was clipped by 7 bases and J by 3 bases; unmatched bases: 6. The germline V gene has CDR1 LNHDA and CDR2 SQIVND (reference sequence).

As for this clone: A junction end diverges from the germline sequence, so it may reflect a read error. The V call is TRBV2, the J call TRBJ2-5; TRBD2 aligns across 10 bases. The CDR3 spans 17 residues. Germline V lookup: CDR1 SNHLY, CDR2 FYNNEI. CDR3 residues: CVSSGLAGDPGAETQYF. CDR3 coding DNA: TGTGTCAGCAGTGGGCTAGCGGGAGACCCCGGAGCAGAGACCCAGTACTTC.

This chain links TRBV13 with TRBJ1-2; D gene ambiguous. Trimming pared 1 base from V and 4 bases from J, leaving 10 bases between. CDR1 is PRHDT and CDR2 is FYEKMQ in the germline V gene (reference sequence). This CDR3 is built from 14 residues. The CDR3 sequence: CASSLAEGFYGYTF. The CDR3 bases are TGTGCCAGCAGCTTAGCGGAAGGGTTCTATGGCTACACCTTC. Variable domain in full (rest from reference TRBV13 and TRBJ1-2): AAGVIQSPRHLIKEKRETATLKCYPIPRHDTVYWYQQGPGQDPQFLISFYEKMQSDKGSIPDRFSAQQFSDYHSELNMSSLELGDSALYFCASSLAEGFYGYTFGSGTRLTVV.

As for this clone: This may arise from a read error, as a much more abundant clone is one base away. The sample has other DNA sequences that encode this CDR3 too. The V call is TRBV7-9, the J call TRBJ2-4; TRBD1 is a possible D gene (6 bases). CDR1 SEHNR and CDR2 FQNEAQ come from the germline V gene (reference sequence). The length of the CDR3 is 13 residues. Here the CDR3 DNA reads TGTGCCAGCAGTTTAGGGGGAAGGGACATTCAGTACTTC. It codes for CASSLGGRDIQYF.

This clone showed up just a few times. J is TRBJ2-1 and V is TRBV2; 7 bases agree with TRBD2. In germline, CDR1 is SNHLY, CDR2 FYNNEI. The CDR3 has 14 amino acids. With 3 bases clipped from V and 3 bases from J, the junction kept 2 bases outside the gene matches. The CDR3 region has the DNA TGTGCCAGCAGTGAGAGGGAGGGCTACAATGAGCAGTTCTTC. Translated, it gives CASSEREGYNEQFF.

This clone appeared a single time. The chain links TRBV5-6 to TRBJ1-1, with D unresolved. Germline CDR1 reads SGHDT; CDR2 reads YYEEEE. There are 12 residues in the CDR3. Deletions cut 0 bases from V and 3 bases from J, with 3 bases between. CDR3 nucleotide sequence: TGTGCCAGCAGCTTGGGTTACACTGAAGCTTTCTTT. It translates to CASSLGYTEAFF.

CDR3 DNA sequence: TGTGCCAGTTCGAACAGGGGGCGAGAGACCCAGTACTTC. Protein: CASSNRGRETQYF. V usage is TRBV19 and J usage is TRBJ2-5, with 9 bases that match TRBD1. V gave up 8 bases and J gave up 4 bases; unmatched junction bases: 5. The CDR3 covers 13 residues. Per germline, CDR1 LNHDA and CDR2 SQIVND (reference sequence).

The chain couples TRBV7-9 to TRBJ1-5; D possibly corresponds to TRBD1 (6 bases). The germline V and J ends were trimmed by 1 base and 3 bases, with 13 bases remaining between them. Germline V lookup: CDR1 SEHNR, CDR2 FQNEAQ (reference sequence). The CDR3 extends over 16 amino acids. The CDR3: CASSLGGGGPNQPQHF. The CDR3 coding sequence is TGTGCCAGCAGCTTAGGAGGGGGTGGACCCAATCAGCCCCAGCATTTT.

This rearrangement joins TRBV19 to TRBJ1-2; perhaps TRBD1 as D (5 bases). From germline, CDR1 is LNHDA and CDR2 SQIVND (reference sequence). Between the trimmed V and J ends, which lost 7 bases and 4 bases, there was a span of 13 bases. The CDR3 consists of 13 residues. The CDR3 DNA sequence: TGTGCCAGTACCGCGGACACGGGCTATGGCTACACCTTC. This codes for CASTADTGYGYTF.

Only a few counts were recorded for this clone. The chain is built from TRBV28 and TRBJ1-2; D is ambiguous. The CDR3 runs to 14 residues. The germline V and J ends were trimmed by 4 bases and 4 bases, with 13 bases remaining between them. Germline CDR1 and CDR2: MDHEN and SYDVKM. CDR3 protein: CASSSPGRVYGYTF. The CDR3 DNA reads as TGTGCCAGCAGTTCACCGGGTCGGGTCTATGGCTACACCTTC.

The chain combines TRBV4-1 with TRBJ2-5; D ambiguous. The CDR3 has 17 amino acids. V was pared by 3 bases and J by 5 bases, with 22 bases between. CDR1 is MGHRA and CDR2 is YSYEKL in the germline V gene. CDR3 amino acids: CASSQVAMGFLGETQYF. The CDR3, as DNA: TGCGCCAGCAGCCAGGTTGCTATGGGGTTCTTAGGGGAGACCCAGTACTTC.

The chain links TRBV6-4 to TRBJ2-7; 8 bases fit TRBD2. CDR3 length: 17 residues. V shed 8 bases and J 4 bases; nucleotides not matched to a gene: 19. Germline-derived CDR1 and CDR2 are MRHNA and SNTAGT. CDR3 in amino acids: CASGLAGRLSVGYEQYF. The CDR3 region has the DNA TGTGCCAGCGGTCTAGCGGGCAGGCTATCGGTAGGGTACGAGCAGTACTTC.

J is TRBJ2-7 and V is TRBV18; D remains unclear. Trimming stripped 6 bases from V and 11 bases from J, with 14 bases between. The CDR3 consists of 11 residues. Germline-derived CDR1 and CDR2 are KGHSH and LQKENI. CDR3 sequence (DNA): TGTGCCAGCTCGGACGCGATGGTGAAGTACTTC. Translation: CASSDAMVKYF.

A single count supports this clone. The chain uses TRBV7-2 and TRBJ2-7; 11 bases are shared with TRBD2. CDR1 is SGHTA, CDR2 FQGNSA, per germline. V was clipped by 2 bases and J by 5 bases; unmatched bases: 5. The CDR3 contains 15 residues. The CDR3 bases are TGTGCCAGCAGCTTAAAACTAGCGGGAGCAAACGAGCAGTACTTC. It is translated as CASSLKLAGANEQYF.

The CDR3 region is CSVGQGIVKDEQYF. CDR3 DNA: TGCAGCGTTGGACAGGGGATAGTGAAGGACGAGCAGTACTTC. The gene calls are TRBV29-1 and TRBJ2-7; 8 nucleotides agree with TRBD1. The CDR3 sequence is 14 residues long. Trimming at V came to 4 bases and at J to 5 bases, leaving 10 bases not matched to a gene. Germline CDR1 is SQVTM and CDR2 is ANQGSEA.

The chain recombines TRBV11-3 with TRBJ2-2; 7 bases map to TRBD2. Per germline, CDR1 SGHNT and CDR2 YENEEA. The V gene end was trimmed by 1 base and the J gene end by 2 bases; junction bases not matched to a gene: 4. CDR3 length: 16 amino acids. The CDR3 DNA is TGTGCCAGCAGCTTAGGCGGGGGAGCAAACACCGGGGAGCTGTTTTTT. Translation: CASSLGGGANTGELFF.

This clone has a handful of counts. The chain recombines TRBV5-6 with TRBJ1-1; the D gene is possibly TRBD1 (5 bases). Germline V lookup: CDR1 SGHDT, CDR2 YYEEEE. V was shortened by 2 bases and J by 3 bases, with 17 bases between the two germline ends. The length of the CDR3 is 16 residues. CDR3 coding DNA: TGTGCCAGCAGCTTACCGGGGCGCGGGAAAGACACTGAAGCTTTCTTT. Amino acids: CASSLPGRGKDTEAFF.